These 27 T cell receptor beta chains were all obtained from the same sample, sequenced in a study of T-cell reconstitution after alpha-beta-depleted transplantation in children. The library targeted TCRbeta and was prepared with unique molecular identifiers. Each CDR3 protein gets one entry after TCRdb re-called the PCR reads with MiXCR. The sample has around 680,000 distinct CDR3 sequences, roughly 15% seen once. The source was PBMCs from the stem cell graft donor, collected from the stem cell graft. The receptors were gathered from a human donor who donated a stem cell graft to a child with acute myeloid leukemia.

This clonotype has a handful of counts. CDR3 protein: CATSRDGTDEKLFF. CDR3 bases: TGTGCCACCAGCAGAGATGGTACGGATGAAAAACTGTTTTTT. This chain connects TRBV15 to TRBJ1-4, with D uncertain. The CDR3 is 14 residues long. The germline gives CDR1 LNHNV, CDR2 YYDKDF (reference sequence). Trimming took off 0 bases at V and 6 bases at J, with 8 bases between the two ends.

The table lists this clonotype with a few counts. V and J are TRBV20-1 and TRBJ2-3; 16 nucleotides agree with TRBD2. The CDR3 runs 17 residues. Germline V lookup: CDR1 DFQATT, CDR2 SNEGSKA (reference sequence). After removal of 3 bases from V and 3 bases from J, the junction contained 6 bases not matched to a gene. For the CDR3, the DNA is TGCAGTGCTAGGGTTGGGACTAGCGGGGGGGCGACAGATACGCAGTATTTT. Translating gives CSARVGTSGGATDTQYF.

This clonotype appeared many times. The chain employs TRBV6-1 and TRBJ2-2, with no clear D. The V gene lost 2 bases and the J gene lost 3 bases, with 7 bases spanning the gap. CDR3 length: 14 residues. Germline CDR1 is MNHNS and CDR2 is SASEGT. In nucleotides, the CDR3 is TGTGCCAGCAGTGAACAGGTTTACACCGGGGAGCTGTTTTTT. This gives the protein CASSEQVYTGELFF.

The sample holds many counts of this clonotype. The chain employs TRBV29-1 and TRBJ2-5; 7 nucleotides match TRBD2. The CDR3 consists of 13 residues. V lost 4 bases, J lost 1 base, and 3 bases stayed unmatched. CDR1 is SQVTM and CDR2 is ANQGSEA in the germline V gene. The CDR3 DNA sequence: TGCAGCGTTGTGGGGGGGTCCCAAGAGACCCAGTACTTC. Its protein is CSVVGGSQETQYF.

This clonotype has a count of ten or more. This chain connects TRBV20-1 to TRBJ2-1, with TRBD2 matching over 7 bases. The germline CDR1 and CDR2 sequences are DFQATT and SNEGSKA (reference sequence). This CDR3 has 14 residues. The J segment lost 3 bases and the V segment lost 3 bases, leaving 5 bases of the junction unmatched. The CDR3: CSASWSGVYNEQFF. The DNA for the CDR3 is TGCAGTGCTAGTTGGAGCGGGGTCTACAATGAGCAGTTCTTC.

This clonotype was seen at least ten times. CDR3 nucleotide sequence: TGCAGTGCTGTCCCGGGACATGGCTACACCTTC. Residues: CSAVPGHGYTF. This chain connects TRBV20-1 to TRBJ1-2; D might be TRBD1 (5 bases). V lost 5 bases, J lost 6 bases, and 10 bases lay in between. This CDR3 spans 11 amino acids. Germline CDR1 reads DFQATT; CDR2 reads SNEGSKA (reference sequence).

This clonotype was observed many times. CDR3 nucleotide sequence: TGCAGTGCTAGGGTCGGGTCCAATCAGCCCCAGCATTTT. Its translation is CSARVGSNQPQHF. The chain employs TRBV20-1 and TRBJ1-5; unclear D gene. Trimming left V 3 bases short and J 3 bases short, with 9 bases between. CDR1 is DFQATT, CDR2 SNEGSKA, per germline (reference sequence). The CDR3 length is 13 residues.

This clonotype turned up a few times. V and J are TRBV27 and TRBJ2-2; D is possibly TRBD2 (6 bases). CDR1 is MNHEY, CDR2 SMNVEV, per germline (reference sequence). Trimming took 3 bases from V and 5 from J, leaving 10 bases between them. The CDR3 totals 14 residues. CDR3 in amino acids: CASSFGTPTGELFF. Written as DNA, the CDR3 is TGTGCCAGCAGTTTCGGGACTCCGACCGGGGAGCTGTTTTTT.

This clonotype occurred many times. In DNA, the CDR3 is TGTGCCAGCAGTCCCCCAGCGGGGCCCTCCTACAATGAGCAGTTCTTC. As protein: CASSPPAGPSYNEQFF. The chain couples TRBV12-3 or TRBV12-4 to TRBJ2-1; 7 bases line up with TRBD2. The CDR3 spans 16 residues. V lost 5 bases to trimming and J lost 0 bases; unmatched junction nucleotides: 7.

The rearrangement links TRBV10-3 to TRBJ2-2; 7 bases are shared with TRBD1. Germline CDR1 is ENHRY and CDR2 is SYGVKD. The junction had 12 bases not matched to a gene; V was cut back by 10 bases and J by 4 bases. The length of the CDR3 is 15 residues. The CDR3 DNA sequence: TGTGCCACCTCACCGGGACAGAGCCCCACCGGGGAGCTGTTTTTT. Its protein is CATSPGQSPTGELFF.

This clonotype was detected many times. The rearrangement uses TRBV24-1 and TRBJ2-3; 9 bases map to TRBD2. The CDR3 is 15 residues long. V was pared by 4 bases and J by 2 bases, with 3 bases of the junction left unmatched. Germline V gives CDR1 KGHDR, CDR2 SFDVKD. DNA for the CDR3: TGTGCCACCAGTGACTCGGGACTAGCCACAGATACGCAGTATTTT. It specifies CATSDSGLATDTQYF.

This clonotype was seen just once. The chain has TRBV28 and TRBJ1-3, with 8 bases matching TRBD1. The trim removed 3 bases at V and 7 bases at J, leaving 5 bases unmatched. The germline gives CDR1 MDHEN, CDR2 SYDVKM. This CDR3 comprises 14 residues. CDR3 in amino acids: CASSFRTGFNTIYF. CDR3 DNA sequence: TGTGCCAGCAGTTTCAGGACAGGGTTTAACACCATATATTTT.

V is TRBV20-1 and J is TRBJ2-1; D might be TRBD1 (5 bases). CDR1 and CDR2 (germline): DFQATT, SNEGSKA (reference sequence). Trimming left V 3 bases short and J 6 bases short, with 15 bases between. CDR3 length: 14 amino acids. The CDR3 bases are TGCAGTGCTAGGCGGACACGTTCGGCCAATGAGCAGTTCTTC. Translation gives CSARRTRSANEQFF.

This clonotype was seen at least ten times. The V and J genes are TRBV10-1 and TRBJ2-6, with D unresolved. The CDR3 has 15 amino acids. Between the trimmed V and J ends, which lost 3 bases and 0 bases, there was a span of 6 bases. Germline V gene sequence: CDR1 WNHNN, CDR2 SYGVQD (reference sequence). CDR3 loop: CASSEGNSGANVLTF. CDR3 DNA: TGCGCCAGCAGTGAAGGGAACTCTGGGGCCAACGTCCTGACTTTC.

With respect to this clonotype: A read error may explain this, as a much larger clone is one base away. The genes are TRBV5-1 and TRBJ1-1; D not resolved. CDR3 length: 14 amino acids. CDR1 SGHRS and CDR2 YFSETQ come from the germline V gene. Trimming took off 4 bases at V and 6 bases at J, with 16 bases between the two ends. The CDR3 spells CASSLDGVPAEAFF. The CDR3 DNA reads TGCGCCAGCAGCCTGGACGGGGTGCCGGCTGAAGCTTTCTTT.

The V gene is TRBV7-9, the J gene TRBJ2-4; D possibly matches TRBD1 or TRBD2 (5 bases each). The germline V gene has CDR1 SEHNR and CDR2 FQNEAQ (reference sequence). Trimming removed 5 bases from V and 9 bases from J, with 14 bases in between. The CDR3 loop spans 13 amino acids. CDR3 coding DNA: TGTGCCAGCAGCACTTCGCCGGGGCGCATTCAGTACTTC. Residues: CASSTSPGRIQYF.

This clonotype was detected many times. The chain couples TRBV6-4 to TRBJ2-3, with 13 positions matching TRBD2. This CDR3 is 15 amino acids long. V dropped 2 bases and J dropped 4; count of bases not matched to a gene: 0. The V gene's germline CDR1 is MRHNA and CDR2 SNTAGT. CDR3 in DNA: TGTGCCAGCAGTGACACTAGCGGGGGGGCAGATACGCAGTATTTT. Its translation: CASSDTSGGADTQYF.

This clonotype was observed once. This chain links TRBV28 with TRBJ2-7; 11 bases map to TRBD2. CDR3 length equals 15 residues. V shed 4 bases, J shed 3 bases, and the junction held 5 bases outside the gene matches. Germline V gene lookup returns CDR1 MDHEN and CDR2 SYDVKM. The DNA for the CDR3 is TGTGCCAGCAGTTCTGGACTAGCGGGTCTCTACGAGCAGTACGTC. This translates into CASSSGLAGLYEQYV.

The table lists this clonotype with a few counts. The J gene is TRBJ2-2, the V gene TRBV12-3 or TRBV12-4; D unclear. The V end lost 7 bases, the J end lost 5 bases, and 14 bases lay between the germline ends. This CDR3 region has 14 residues. CDR3 coding DNA: TGTGCCAGCACCTACCTAGATGAGACCGGGGAGCTGTTTTTT. It specifies CASTYLDETGELFF.

The V call is TRBV20-1, the J call TRBJ1-5; D possibly corresponds to TRBD1 (5 bases). Trimming removed 6 bases at V and 4 bases at J, with 13 bases between. CDR1 and CDR2 from the germline V gene are DFQATT and SNEGSKA (reference sequence). The CDR3 is 13 residues long. CDR3 in amino acids: CSAAGRANQPQHF. In nucleotides, the CDR3 is TGCAGTGCAGCGGGCAGGGCTAATCAGCCCCAGCATTTT.

The chain recombines TRBV7-2 with TRBJ2-5; 9 bases are a match to TRBD2. Germline V gene data show CDR1 as SGHTA and CDR2 as FQGNSA. The CDR3 runs to 15 residues. Trimming at V came to 0 bases and at J to 4 bases, leaving 3 bases not matched to a gene. The CDR3 bases are TGTGCCAGCAGCTTAGCGATTAGCGGGGGAGAGACCCAGTACTTC. Protein product: CASSLAISGGETQYF.

This clonotype was counted between two and nine times. This sequence joins TRBV5-1 and TRBJ1-2; D not resolved. CDR1 and CDR2 (germline): SGHRS, YFSETQ. V was pared by 0 bases and J by 4 bases, with 10 bases between. This CDR3 is 14 amino acids long. The CDR3 sequence is CASSLGGVSYGYTF. CDR3 DNA: TGCGCCAGCAGCTTGGGCGGGGTTAGCTATGGCTACACCTTC.

This clonotype has just a few counts. In DNA, the CDR3 is TGTGCCAGCAGCCCGAATATGTTGCGGGGCACGCGGAATTCACCCCTCCACTTT. Amino acids: CASSPNMLRGTRNSPLHF. The chain joins TRBV5-6 to TRBJ1-6; the D gene is possibly TRBD1 (5 bases). The V gene's germline CDR1 is SGHDT and CDR2 YYEEEE. The length of the CDR3 is 18 residues. Deletions cut 4 bases from V and 7 bases from J, with 24 bases between.

The chain recombines TRBV28 with TRBJ2-4; D may be TRBD2 (6 bases). Germline V lookup: CDR1 MDHEN, CDR2 SYDVKM. Trimming pared 5 bases from V and 8 bases from J, leaving 16 bases between. This CDR3 has 14 amino acids. As DNA, the CDR3 is TGTGCCAGCAGTCCGGGATCGTGGAGGGACATTCAGTACTTC. Translation gives CASSPGSWRDIQYF.

This clonotype was counted between two and nine times. V is TRBV27 and J is TRBJ2-2; D is uncertain. V gave up 8 bases and J gave up 4 bases, with 8 bases separating them. CDR1 MNHEY and CDR2 SMNVEV come from the germline V gene (reference sequence). This CDR3 region has 12 residues. The CDR3 nucleotides read TGTGCCAGCGGCGCCTTCACCGGGGAGCTGTTTTTT. As protein: CASGAFTGELFF.

Points on this clonotype: Sequence at one end of the junction differs from germline and may be a read error. The chain couples TRBV6-5 to TRBJ2-3, with TRBD2 as a possible D gene (5 bases). Germline-derived CDR1 and CDR2 are MNHEY and SVGAGI. This CDR3 spans 16 amino acids. The CDR3 region is CASSDSARGLADTQYF. For the CDR3, the DNA is TGTGCCAGCAGTGACTCTGCAAGAGGGCTTGCAGATACGCAGTATTTT.

This clonotype has more than one count but fewer than ten. The V call is TRBV7-6, the J call TRBJ1-1, with 8 bases lining up with TRBD1. J was trimmed by 4 bases and V by 5 bases; bases with no gene match: 9. In germline, CDR1 is SGHVS, CDR2 FNYEAQ. The CDR3 is made up of 15 amino acids. CDR3 nucleotides: TGTGCCAGCAGCATAGGACAGGGTGGGAGCACTGAAGCTTTCTTT. As protein: CASSIGQGGSTEAFF.